This T cell receptor beta chain was identified during a study of cytomegalovirus exposure and HLA in healthy donors (dated by TCRdb to about 2017). Background on the whole study: According to an earlier analysis of a few hundred of the donors, 150 million to 200 million T cells yielded roughly 110 million unique TCR beta sequences and 250 to 350 Gb of sequence data. The aim of the study was to test whether cataloging public T cell receptors could identify signatures of past pathogen exposure. In the later analysis, no new phenotypic data were used to find candidate immune exposures; instead, reliance was placed on TCR beta sequences and their occurrence across donors. The T cell repertoires of roughly 660 subjects were profiled by immunosequencing and related to cytomegalovirus serostatus. Alongside the repertoire data, information on donor age, sex, ethnicity and CMV serostatus was compiled. To study patterns of TCR occurrence, a later analysis re-analyzed previously published TCR beta repertoires from more than 550 donors and added high-resolution HLA genotyping. In addition to the first cohort of approximately 650 subjects, a separate validation cohort of 130 or so different subjects was used. All discovery cohort repertoires had been generated using a single sequencing platform. Class I and class II HLA loci were covered by the typing at four-digit resolution. Typing coverage varied by locus: about 620-630 donors for A, B, C, DRB1 and DQB1; more than 500 for DQA1; more than 600 for DPA1; roughly 450 for DPB1. An earlier analysis of 450 to 750 of the donors used high-throughput TCR beta sequencing to judge whether each TCR beta V gene segment behaved as functional or pseudogenic. Approximately 300 gigabases of sequencing data and 75 million to 85 million unique TCR sequences made up an early release that covered several hundred HLA-typed donors. Among around 400 genotyped donors of the cohort, an average of approximately 230,000 unique TCR beta nucleotide sequences were sequenced per donor, roughly 20% of them non-productive. The genetic ancestry cluster associated with self-reported Caucasian donors included 65% to 90% of the 398 genotyped donors. A handful of DR-DQ haplotypes were handled as single units for association and clustering because linkage in the cohort was strong. A later genetic analysis took genome-wide SNP genotypes for 398 of the 666 donors and used that subset as a discovery cohort. To predict cytomegalovirus infection status, the study combined high-throughput TCR immunosequencing, statistical association of individual TCRs with disease status, and machine learning. Beyond this particular receptor, the publication reports: In a later analysis, most CMV-associated TCR beta chains were found to appear HLA-restricted, with HLA associations seemingly driven largely by CMV exposure. V-gene and J-gene trimming of TCR beta chains was associated with a missense DCLRE1C variant in a later genetic analysis, and the association was replicated in an independent cohort. The cohort was sequenced for TCR beta chains only, and without alpha or paired-chain data the features that could be detected were limited. Because counts were too low, about 17 rarely observed V segments, including chromosome 9 orphons, were excluded from the earlier analysis of roughly 580 of the donors. Presence/absence analyses assumed roughly uniform sequencing depth across donors, an assumption that may not hold. Cytomegalovirus status was reported to be diagnosed by the classifier with high specificity and sensitivity in both the original and validation cohorts. At a false discovery rate of 0.05, a later analysis linked about 16,000 TCR beta sequences to specific HLA alleles. Strong co-occurrence of HLA alleles, especially DR and DQ, made assigning TCR associations to individual alleles difficult. A further reported finding was that TCR beta sequences accurately predicted the HLA-A and HLA-B alleles for most subjects in the first cohort. In a later analysis, HLA-associated TCR beta chains were found to be more clonally expanded and to have lower generation probabilities than equally common non-associated chains. Several of the top co-occurrence clusters appeared to be linked to parvovirus B19, influenza, CMV and Epstein-Barr virus, according to a later analysis. The authors suggested that the approach could potentially be generalized to other disease states and immunological phenotypes. The only immune exposure information available for the cohort was CMV serostatus. Compared with the 666-donor mean, donors in an Asian-associated ancestry cluster had fewer N-insertions in productive TCRs, according to a later genetic analysis. The sequencing pipeline was judged likely to have produced a cluster of highly shared sequence variants as a technical artifact. The study listed 170 or so TCR beta chains as associated with cytomegalovirus. An earlier analysis of approximately 500 of the donors showed that most TCR beta V segments appeared in productive rearrangements either about 87% or about 30% of the time, which broadly matched IMGT annotations. The 87-base-pair reads could not distinguish some IMGT-functional V segments, including TRBV6-2 and TRBV6-3, so those segments were excluded. In vitro tests confirmed that three of the cytomegalovirus-associated TCR beta chains recognize cytomegalovirus antigens. Correlated functional status among segregating V segments might reflect linkage disequilibrium, but an unknown experimental factor could not be ruled out. According to a later analysis, TCR association rates differed among HLA loci, with DRB1 alleles showing the most associated TCRs and HLA-C alleles showing the fewest. Because HLA typing was missing for some donors at each locus, association tests included only the typed subset. While some public TCRs were present in many individuals, most TCR sequences turned up only very rarely across donors.

This clone was seen a handful of times. Its cognate antigen has yet to be identified. No base-level quality is on record; no much larger clone is a single base apart. Library generation was performed with the immunoSEQ multiplex PCR assay. For the multiplex PCR, a mixture combining 60 forward primers for TCR Vbeta segments and 13 reverse primers for TCR Jbeta segments was used. A multiplex PCR assay on genomic DNA amplified the CDR3 region of rearranged TCR beta genes. On the Illumina HiSeq System, the amplified TCR beta libraries were sequenced as 87-base-pair reads. Processing in the source paper ran as follows. A later analysis counted approximately 76 million unique TCR beta chains across the 550 to 750 repertoires, and approximately 11 million of these chains were shared by at least two donors. To remove PCR and sequencing errors, raw reads were error-corrected and collapsed into unique sequences using a nearest-neighbor algorithm that merged closely related sequences. Alignment of CDR3 sequences to IMGT reference sequences was used to assign V, D and J gene segments. For a sequence to be retained, a match of at least six nucleotides to both a V gene segment and a J gene segment was required. A rearrangement was called productive if the CDR3 had no stop codons and remained in frame with V and J, and every other rearrangement was called non-productive. CDR3 was defined according to IMGT convention as the region running from the second conserved V-encoded cysteine to the conserved J-encoded phenylalanine. The earlier analysis of about 590 of the donors excluded sequences that lacked an unambiguous match to a single V gene segment. An earlier analysis of about 600 of the donors called V segments functional above 56.7% productive rearrangements and segregating when the between-donor standard deviation exceeded 5%. A statistical classification framework was built to diagnose cytomegalovirus status from the catalog of TCR beta chain sequences. V and J gene assignment, in a later analysis, came from comparing TCR nucleotide sequences with IMGT/GENE-DB human TR gene sequences. Using the TCRdist pipeline, a later analysis assigned CDR3 sequences along with most-parsimonious VDJ recombination scenarios. A later analysis defined each TCR beta chain by its CDR3 amino acid sequence plus V-gene family, and excluded reads lacking a unique V-gene family. As a way to deal with suspected cross-contamination and a sequencing artifact, a later analysis dropped roughly 620 nucleotide sequences that were highly shared and had low generation probability. In a later analysis, a clonal expansion index for each public chain was calculated from normalized within-repertoire ranks of inferred template counts. Generation probabilities in a later analysis came from a VDJ recombination model fitted to out-of-frame rearrangements, and those results were checked against IGoR. Hypergeometric tests were used in a later analysis to score TCR-TCR, TCR-HLA and TCR-CMV co-occurrence, with a repertoire-size bias correction applied to the TCR pairs. To estimate false discovery rates, a later analysis permuted the HLA or CMV assignments 20 times. In a later analysis, co-occurring TCRs were grouped using DBSCAN, and TCRdist sequence similarity was added for clustering within HLA-allele-positive subsets. Co-occurrence clustering excluded repertoires with fewer than 30,000 or more than 120,000 public chains, plus five with anomalous nucleotide sharing. In TCRdb, the immuneACCESS table is reduced to in-frame sequences with V and J assigned. These tables do not hold every clone; where another copy was compared, an unresolved V gene accounts for under half, and the others remain unexplained. That table supplies the V and J calls and clone size; D and trimming were determined from the DNA. In all, the sample holds some 130,000 clones, and over 70% of those were seen once. The leading ten clones occupy about 2.2% of the sample.

The cohort was made up of about 670 healthy bone marrow donors. At the time of sampling, every cohort member was nominally healthy, though immune exposures that went unrecorded were likely present. The donor was CMV seronegative and belonged to the group of under 400 seronegative cohort members. Every donor gave a peripheral blood sample, and the peripheral blood mononuclear cells from that sample were used for TCR beta sequencing. The Qiagen DNeasy Blood Extraction Kit was used to extract genomic DNA from the blood cell samples. The CDR3 measures 12 amino acids from cysteine to phenylalanine. Only the CDR3 DNA is retained, 36 bases long and in frame from the first base. The V and J ends are trimmed by 3 bases and 8 bases, leaving 8 bases between them. The germline V gene supplies CDR1 MNHNS and CDR2 SASEGT.

The sequence joins TRBV6-1 to TRBJ1-5, and the D gene may be TRBD1, 6 bases matching. The receptor comes from a man aged 25-45 years in good health and CMV-seronegative. What was sequenced was PBMCs. The DNA sequence follows: TGTGCCAGCAGTGACAGGGGAAAGCCCCAGCATTTT. Its amino acids are CASSDRGKPQHF.